The 7 T cell receptor beta chains given below trace back to one sample, sequenced in a study of blood T cell repertoires in COVID-19. Produced via immunoSEQ multiplex PCR; TCRdb's table is partial and in-frame only. The sample lists approximately 190,000 clones, roughly 84% occurring once. The material sequenced was PBMCs or T cells enriched from blood (not recorded which). The receptors originated from a woman under 40 who had been exposed to COVID-19.

The chain links TRBV29-1 to TRBJ1-2; TRBD1 aligns across 8 bases. J was trimmed by 4 bases and V by 3 bases; bases with no gene match: 7. Germline V gives CDR1 SQVTM, CDR2 ANQGSEA. The CDR3 totals 14 residues. This CDR3 reads CSVEAQGVGYGYTF. CDR3 bases: TGCAGCGTTGAGGCACAGGGGGTTGGCTATGGCTACACCTTC.

This clone appeared once. V usage is TRBV6-2 or TRBV6-3 and J usage is TRBJ1-2, with D perhaps TRBD1 (5 bases). Trimming cost V 6 bases and J 8 bases, with 13 bases left between them. The CDR3 has 12 amino acids. Per germline, CDR1 MNHEY and CDR2 SVGEGT. This CDR3 is CASSSQVWGYTF. The CDR3 coding sequence is TGTGCCAGCAGCTCACAGGTGTGGGGCTACACCTTC.

This rearrangement joins TRBV2 to TRBJ1-4, with TRBD1 matching 8 bases. The germline V gene has CDR1 SNHLY and CDR2 FYNNEI. V trimming: 5 bases; J trimming: 10 bases; junction bases outside the gene matches: 6. The CDR3 consists of 13 residues. As DNA, the CDR3 is TGTGCCAGCAGTTCCGGACAGGGCGGAAAACTGTTTTTT. Translating it yields CASSSGQGGKLFF.

This chain links TRBV5-1 with TRBJ2-1; D not certain. V shed 1 base and J shed 8 bases, with 7 bases lying between them. The CDR3 is 12 amino acids. Germline CDR1 and CDR2: SGHRS and YFSETQ. In DNA, the CDR3 is TGCGCCAGCAGCTTGTGGGCTGATGAGCAGTTCTTC. Its translation is CASSLWADEQFF.

The chain uses TRBV9 and TRBJ2-3, with 10 bases aligning to TRBD2. Germline assignment: CDR1 SGDLS and CDR2 YYNGEE. The V and J ends lost 4 bases and 6 bases, in that order; junction bases with no gene match: 14. CDR3 length: 17 residues. The CDR3 DNA follows: TGTGCCAGCAGCCCCAAGCGGGGGGGCCGGACGTCTGATACGCAGTATTTT. Residues: CASSPKRGGRTSDTQYF.

This chain connects TRBV7-3 to TRBJ2-7, with 8 bases matching TRBD1. Germline V gene data show CDR1 as SGHTA and CDR2 as FQGTGA. After removal of 3 bases from V and 2 bases from J, the junction contained 3 bases not matched to a gene. CDR3 length: 14 amino acids. CDR3 sequence reads: CASSFGTGPYEQYF. In DNA form, the CDR3 reads TGTGCCAGCAGCTTTGGGACAGGCCCCTACGAGCAGTACTTC.

As regards this clone: An end of the junction does not agree with germline; a read error may underlie this. The CDR3 nucleotides are TGTGCCAGCAGCGTAGGACAGTCCGCTAACTATGGCTACACCTTC. As protein: CASSVGQSANYGYTF. This chain joins TRBV13 and TRBJ1-2; the D gene is possibly TRBD1 (6 bases). The CDR3 length is 15 residues. CDR1 is PRHDT and CDR2 is FYEKMQ in the germline V gene (reference sequence).